This TCR beta chain was captured by sequencing in a study of shared clonotypes between healthy human individuals. Study-level information: There were three CD4 naive, three CD4 memory, two CD8 naive and one CD8 memory plates per donor.

The assay was immunoSEQ multiplex PCR, and TCRdb's table has in-frame clones only and misses some. The sample contains around 1.5 million clones, approximately 98% of which appear only once. This CDR3 contains 14 residues. The V gene's germline CDR1 is SEHNR and CDR2 FQNEAQ (reference sequence). Unmatched junction bases numbered 5, after V lost 5 bases and J lost 3 bases. The sequencing sample was made of naive CD4+ T cells sorted from blood. Subset described: CD45RA+ positively selected. The TCR originated in a man aged 30 to 39 in good health. The chain couples TRBV7-9 to TRBJ2-7, with 9 bases identical to TRBD1. The CDR3 DNA reads as TGTGCCAGCAGCATCACAGGGGGCGTCTACGAGCAGTACTTC. The encoded protein is CASSITGGVYEQYF.